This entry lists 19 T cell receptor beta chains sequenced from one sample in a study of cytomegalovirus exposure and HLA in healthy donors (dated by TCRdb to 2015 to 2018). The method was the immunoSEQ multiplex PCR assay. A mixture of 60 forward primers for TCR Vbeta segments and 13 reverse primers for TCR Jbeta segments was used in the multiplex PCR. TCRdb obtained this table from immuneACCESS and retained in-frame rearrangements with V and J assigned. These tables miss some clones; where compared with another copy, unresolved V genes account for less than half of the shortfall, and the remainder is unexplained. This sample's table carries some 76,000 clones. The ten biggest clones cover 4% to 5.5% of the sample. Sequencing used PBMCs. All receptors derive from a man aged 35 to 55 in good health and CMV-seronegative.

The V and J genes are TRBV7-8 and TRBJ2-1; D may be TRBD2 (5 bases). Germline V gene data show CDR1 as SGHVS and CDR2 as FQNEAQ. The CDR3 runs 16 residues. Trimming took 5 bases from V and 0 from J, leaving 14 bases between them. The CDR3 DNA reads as TGTGCCAGCAGCGGAAACCGGGCGGGCTCCTACAATGAGCAGTTCTTC. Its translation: CASSGNRAGSYNEQFF.

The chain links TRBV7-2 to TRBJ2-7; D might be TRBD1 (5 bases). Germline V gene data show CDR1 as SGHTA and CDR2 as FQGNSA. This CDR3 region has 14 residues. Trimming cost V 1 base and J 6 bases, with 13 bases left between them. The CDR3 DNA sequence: TGTGCCAGCAGCTTAGACAGGACGAATGGCGAGCAGTACTTC. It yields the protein CASSLDRTNGEQYF.

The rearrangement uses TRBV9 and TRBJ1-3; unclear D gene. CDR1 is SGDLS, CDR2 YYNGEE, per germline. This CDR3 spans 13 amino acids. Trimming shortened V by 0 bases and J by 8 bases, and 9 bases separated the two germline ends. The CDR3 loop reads CASSVEAGYTIYF. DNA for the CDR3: TGTGCCAGCAGCGTAGAAGCGGGTTACACCATATATTTT.

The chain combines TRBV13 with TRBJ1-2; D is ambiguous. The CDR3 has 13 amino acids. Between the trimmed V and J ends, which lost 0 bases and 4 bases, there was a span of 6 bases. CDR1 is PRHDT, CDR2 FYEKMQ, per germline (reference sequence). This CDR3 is CASSLGGGYGYTF. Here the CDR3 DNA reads TGTGCCAGCAGCTTAGGGGGAGGCTATGGCTACACCTTC.

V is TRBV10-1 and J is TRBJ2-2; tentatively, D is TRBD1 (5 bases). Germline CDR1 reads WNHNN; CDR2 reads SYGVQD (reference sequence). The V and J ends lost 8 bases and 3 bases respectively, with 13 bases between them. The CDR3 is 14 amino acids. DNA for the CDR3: TGCGCCAGCGGTAGGGGCATGGACACCGGGGAGCTGTTTTTT. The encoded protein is CASGRGMDTGELFF.

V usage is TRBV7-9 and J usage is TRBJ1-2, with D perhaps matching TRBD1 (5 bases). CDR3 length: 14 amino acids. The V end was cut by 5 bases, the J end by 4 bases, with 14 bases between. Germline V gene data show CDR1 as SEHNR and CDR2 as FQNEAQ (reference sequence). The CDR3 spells CASSPSGTVYGYTF. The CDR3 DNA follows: TGTGCCAGCAGCCCCAGCGGGACCGTCTATGGCTACACCTTC.

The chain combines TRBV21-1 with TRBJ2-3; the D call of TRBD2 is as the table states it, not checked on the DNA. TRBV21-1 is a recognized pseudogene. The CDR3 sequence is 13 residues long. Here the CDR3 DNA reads TGTGCCAGCACCGGGAGGAGCACAGATACGCAGTATTTT. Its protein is CASTGRSTDTQYF.

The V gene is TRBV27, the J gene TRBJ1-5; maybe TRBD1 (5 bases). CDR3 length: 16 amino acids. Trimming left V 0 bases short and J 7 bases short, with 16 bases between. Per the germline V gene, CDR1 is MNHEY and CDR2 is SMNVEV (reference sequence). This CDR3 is CASSLSAGEGYQPQHF. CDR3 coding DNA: TGTGCCAGCAGTTTATCGGCGGGGGAGGGCTACCAGCCCCAGCATTTT.

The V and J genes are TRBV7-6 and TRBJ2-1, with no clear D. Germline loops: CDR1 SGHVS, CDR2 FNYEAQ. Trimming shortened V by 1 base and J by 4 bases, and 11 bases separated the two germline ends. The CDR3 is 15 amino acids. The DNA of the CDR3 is TGTGCCAGCAGCTTAGGTGTTCAGAAATACAATGAGCAGTTCTTC. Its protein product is CASSLGVQKYNEQFF.

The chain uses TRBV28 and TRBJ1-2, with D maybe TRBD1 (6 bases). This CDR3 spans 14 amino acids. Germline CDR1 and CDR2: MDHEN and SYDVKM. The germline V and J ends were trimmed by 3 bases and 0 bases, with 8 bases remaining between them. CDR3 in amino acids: CASSFQGSNYGYTF. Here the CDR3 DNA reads TGTGCCAGCAGTTTCCAGGGGTCTAACTATGGCTACACCTTC.

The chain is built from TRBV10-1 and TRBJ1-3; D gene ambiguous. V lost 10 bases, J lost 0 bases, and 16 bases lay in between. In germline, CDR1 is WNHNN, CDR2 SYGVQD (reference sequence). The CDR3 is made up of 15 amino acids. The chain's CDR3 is CATLGGRDSGNTIYF. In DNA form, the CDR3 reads TGCGCCACCTTAGGAGGGCGAGACTCTGGAAACACCATATATTTT.

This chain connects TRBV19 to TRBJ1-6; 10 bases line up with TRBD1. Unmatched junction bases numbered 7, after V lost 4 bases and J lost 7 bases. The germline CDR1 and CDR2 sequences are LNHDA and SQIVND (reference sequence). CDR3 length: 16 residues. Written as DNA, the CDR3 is TGTGCCAGTAGTAGTCCCGGGACAGGGGAAAATTCACCCCTCCACTTT. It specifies CASSSPGTGENSPLHF. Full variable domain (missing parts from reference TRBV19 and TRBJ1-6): DGGITQSPKYLFRKEGQNVTLSCEQNLNHDAMYWYRQDPGQGLRLIYYSQIVNDFQKGDIAEGYSVSREKKESFPLTVTSAQKNPTAFYLCASSSPGTGENSPLHFGNGTRLTVT.

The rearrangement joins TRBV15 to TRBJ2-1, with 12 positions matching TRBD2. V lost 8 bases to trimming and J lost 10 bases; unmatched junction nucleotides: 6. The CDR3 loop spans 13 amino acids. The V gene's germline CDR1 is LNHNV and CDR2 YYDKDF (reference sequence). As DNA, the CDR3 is TGTGCCACCTTGACTAGCGGGAGTTTAGAGCAGTTCTTC. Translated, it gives CATLTSGSLEQFF.

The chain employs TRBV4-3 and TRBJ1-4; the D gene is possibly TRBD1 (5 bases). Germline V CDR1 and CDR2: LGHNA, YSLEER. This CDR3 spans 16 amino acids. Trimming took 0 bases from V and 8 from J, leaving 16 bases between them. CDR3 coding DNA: TGCGCCAGCAGCCAAGACCCGGGGGACCTTTGGGAAAAACTGTTTTTT. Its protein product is CASSQDPGDLWEKLFF.

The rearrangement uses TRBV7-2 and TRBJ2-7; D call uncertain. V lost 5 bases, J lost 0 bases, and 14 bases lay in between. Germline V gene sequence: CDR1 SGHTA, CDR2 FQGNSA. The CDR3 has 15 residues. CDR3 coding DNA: TGTGCCAGCAGCACTCCAGGATATAGCTCCTACGAGCAGTACTTC. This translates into CASSTPGYSSYEQYF.

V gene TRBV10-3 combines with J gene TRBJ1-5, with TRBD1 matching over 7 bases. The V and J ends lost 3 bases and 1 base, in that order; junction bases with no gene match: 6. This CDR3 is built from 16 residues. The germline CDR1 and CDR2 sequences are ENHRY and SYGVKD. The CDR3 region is CAISESRGQSNQPQHF. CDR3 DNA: TGTGCCATCAGTGAAAGTCGGGGACAGAGCAATCAGCCCCAGCATTTT.

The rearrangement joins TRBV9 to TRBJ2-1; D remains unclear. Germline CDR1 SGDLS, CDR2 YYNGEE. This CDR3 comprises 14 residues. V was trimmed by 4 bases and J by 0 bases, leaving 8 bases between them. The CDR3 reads CASSPVSSYNEQFF. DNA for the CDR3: TGTGCCAGCAGCCCGGTGAGCTCCTACAATGAGCAGTTCTTC.

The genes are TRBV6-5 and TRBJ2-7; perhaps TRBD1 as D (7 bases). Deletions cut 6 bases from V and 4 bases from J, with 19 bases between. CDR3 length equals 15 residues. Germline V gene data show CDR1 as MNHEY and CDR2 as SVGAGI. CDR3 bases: TGTGCCAGCAGATATATCAGGGGGGTCTCGTACGAGCAGTACTTC. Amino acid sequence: CASRYIRGVSYEQYF.

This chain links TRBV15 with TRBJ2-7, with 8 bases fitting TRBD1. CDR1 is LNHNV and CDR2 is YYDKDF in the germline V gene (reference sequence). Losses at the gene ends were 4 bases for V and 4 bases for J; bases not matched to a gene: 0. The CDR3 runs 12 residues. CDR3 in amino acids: CATSNRGYEQYF. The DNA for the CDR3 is TGTGCCACCAGCAACAGGGGGTACGAGCAGTACTTC.